The clone carrying this TCR beta chain was detected ten times or more. As yet, its antigen is unknown. V was cut by 4 bases and J by 3 bases, with 15 bases left in between. The V gene's germline CDR1 is LGHNA and CDR2 YSLEER. The CDR3 extends over 16 amino acids. The study's library attached unique molecular identifiers to single cDNA molecules. TCRdb analysed the reads with MiXCR anew, one entry per CDR3 protein. The data contain around 120,000 distinct CDR3 sequences, 8.5% to 9% of them singletons. The sample belongs to a study of human T cells and chemical hapten exposure. At the level of the study: TCR yields per sample varied, mainly owing to small pooled library volume differences. The study, taken as a whole, reports: TCRs at high frequency, those above 1 in 1000, did not change with DPC sensitization.

Extraction yielded total RNA from whole blood (unfractionated). The sequencing input was whole blood. The chain carries TRBV4-3 and TRBJ1-4; a weak D match, TRBD1 (6 bases). The sequence was obtained from a human donor in good health. Some clones in this sample may be carry-over from other donors' samples. The CDR3 DNA reads as TGCGCCAGCAGCCCTGAGCGAGGGGGGCCTAATGAAAAACTGTTTTTT. Its translation: CASSPERGGPNEKLFF.